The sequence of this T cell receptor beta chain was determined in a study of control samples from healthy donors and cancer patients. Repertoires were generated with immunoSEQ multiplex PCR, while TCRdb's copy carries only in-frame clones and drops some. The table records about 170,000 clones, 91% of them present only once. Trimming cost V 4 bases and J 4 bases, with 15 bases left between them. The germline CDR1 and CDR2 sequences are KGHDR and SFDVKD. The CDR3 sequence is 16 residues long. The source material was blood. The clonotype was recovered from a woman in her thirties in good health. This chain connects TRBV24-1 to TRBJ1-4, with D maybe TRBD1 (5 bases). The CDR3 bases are TGTGCCACCAGTGACCCCCCACAGGCCTTTAATGAAAAACTGTTTTTT. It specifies CATSDPPQAFNEKLFF.